Below, 2 T cell receptor beta chains from the same sample are listed, as sequenced in a study of cytomegalovirus exposure and HLA in healthy donors. Researchers ran the PCR with 60 Vbeta and 13 Jbeta primers. Here immunoSEQ multiplex PCR was the method, and the copy in TCRdb shows in-frame clones only, minus some. The sample shows about 89,000 clones, about 75% of them seen only once. Sequenced sample: PBMCs. These receptor sequences come from a man younger than 40 in good health and CMV-seropositive.

Only a few counts were recorded for this clone. As DNA, the CDR3 is TGTGCCAGCAGAACAGGGCTCACTGAAGCTTTCTTT. It is translated as CASRTGLTEAFF. The rearrangement uses TRBV6-5 and TRBJ1-1; possible D gene TRBD1, 6 bases. CDR3 length: 12 amino acids. Germline CDR1 MNHEY, CDR2 SVGAGI. Between the trimmed V and J ends, which lost 6 bases and 4 bases, there was a span of 9 bases.

CDR3 DNA sequence: TGCGCCAGCAGCTGGACTAGCGGGGGTTCGACCTACGAGCAGTACTTC. Protein product: CASSWTSGGSTYEQYF. The rearrangement joins TRBV5-1 to TRBJ2-7; 13 bases fit TRBD2. Trimming at V came to 3 bases and at J to 2 bases, leaving 5 bases not matched to a gene. The CDR3 has 16 amino acids. Germline V gene lookup returns CDR1 SGHRS and CDR2 YFSETQ.